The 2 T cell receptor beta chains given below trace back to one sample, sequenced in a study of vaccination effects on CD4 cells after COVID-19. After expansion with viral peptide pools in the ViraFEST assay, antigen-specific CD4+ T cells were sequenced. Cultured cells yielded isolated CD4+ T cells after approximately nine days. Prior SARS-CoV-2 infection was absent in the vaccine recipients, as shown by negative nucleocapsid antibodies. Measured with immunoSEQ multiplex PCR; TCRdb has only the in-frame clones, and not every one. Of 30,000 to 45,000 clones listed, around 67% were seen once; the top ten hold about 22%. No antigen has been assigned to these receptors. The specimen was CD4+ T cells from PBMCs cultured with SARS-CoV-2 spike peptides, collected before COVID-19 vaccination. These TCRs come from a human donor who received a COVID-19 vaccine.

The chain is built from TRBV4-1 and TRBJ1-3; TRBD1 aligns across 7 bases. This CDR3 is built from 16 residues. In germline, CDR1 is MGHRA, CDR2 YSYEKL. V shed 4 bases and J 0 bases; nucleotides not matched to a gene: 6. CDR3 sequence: CASSLQQGSSGNTIYF. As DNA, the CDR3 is TGCGCCAGCAGCCTTCAACAGGGGAGCTCTGGAAACACCATATATTTT.

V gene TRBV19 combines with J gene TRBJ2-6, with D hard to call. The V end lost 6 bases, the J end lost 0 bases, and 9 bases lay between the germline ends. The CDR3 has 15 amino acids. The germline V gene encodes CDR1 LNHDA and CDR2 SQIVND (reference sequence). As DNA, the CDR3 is TGTGCCAGTAGCGGTATGACCTCTGGGGCCAACGTCCTGACTTTC. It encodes CASSGMTSGANVLTF.